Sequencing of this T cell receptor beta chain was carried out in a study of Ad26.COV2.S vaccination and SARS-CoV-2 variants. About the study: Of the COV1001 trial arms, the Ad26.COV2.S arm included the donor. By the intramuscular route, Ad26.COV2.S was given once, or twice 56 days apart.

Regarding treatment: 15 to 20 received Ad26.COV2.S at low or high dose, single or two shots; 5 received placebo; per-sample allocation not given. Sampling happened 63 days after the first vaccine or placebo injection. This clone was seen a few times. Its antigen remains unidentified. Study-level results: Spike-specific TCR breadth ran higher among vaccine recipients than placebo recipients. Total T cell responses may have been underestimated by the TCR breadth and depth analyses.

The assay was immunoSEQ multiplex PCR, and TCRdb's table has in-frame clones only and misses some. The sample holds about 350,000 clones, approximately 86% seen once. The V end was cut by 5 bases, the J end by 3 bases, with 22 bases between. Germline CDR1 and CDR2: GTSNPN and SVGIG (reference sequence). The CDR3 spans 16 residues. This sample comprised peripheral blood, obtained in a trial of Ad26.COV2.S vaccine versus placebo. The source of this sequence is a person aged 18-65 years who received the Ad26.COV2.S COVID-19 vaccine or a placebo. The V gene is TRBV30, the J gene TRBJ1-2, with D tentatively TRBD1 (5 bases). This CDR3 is CAWYKLRERGYYGYTF. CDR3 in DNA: TGTGCCTGGTATAAACTCAGGGAAAGGGGATACTATGGCTACACCTTC.